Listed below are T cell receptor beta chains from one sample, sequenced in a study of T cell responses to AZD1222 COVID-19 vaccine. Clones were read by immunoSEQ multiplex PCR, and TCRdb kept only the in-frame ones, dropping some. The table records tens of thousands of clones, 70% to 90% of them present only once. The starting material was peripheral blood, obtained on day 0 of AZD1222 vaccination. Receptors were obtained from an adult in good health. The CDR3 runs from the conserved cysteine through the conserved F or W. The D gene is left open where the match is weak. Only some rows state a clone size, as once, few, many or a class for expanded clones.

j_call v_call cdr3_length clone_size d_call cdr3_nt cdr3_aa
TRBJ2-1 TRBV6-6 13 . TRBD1 TGTGCCAGTGGGACAGGGGGGCGCAATGAGCAGTTCTTC CASGTGGRNEQFF
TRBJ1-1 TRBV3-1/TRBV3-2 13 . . TGTGCCAGCAGCCAATCCGCACGCACTGAAGCTTTCTTT CASSQSARTEAFF
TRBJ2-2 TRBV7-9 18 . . TGTGGGCTGCCACCGGAAGGGGAGTATGTAGGGGGCACCGGGGAGCTGTTTTTT CGLPPEGEYVGGTGELFF
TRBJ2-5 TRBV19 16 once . TGTGCCAGTAGTGGAGCCGGGACTGAACCTGAAGAGACCCAGTACTTC CASSGAGTEPEETQYF
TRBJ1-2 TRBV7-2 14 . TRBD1 TGTGCCAGCAGCGCAGACCGGGACAGGGAGTCCTACACCTTC CASSADRDRESYTF
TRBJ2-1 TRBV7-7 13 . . TGTGCTAGCAGCACAGACATGAGCTATGAGCAGTTCTTC CASSTDMSYEQFF
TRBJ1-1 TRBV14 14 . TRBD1 TGTGCCAGCAGCCATTGGGACAGGGCCACTGAAGCTTTCTTT CASSHWDRATEAFF
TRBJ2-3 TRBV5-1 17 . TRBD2 TGCGCCAGCAGCTTGGGAGGACTAGCGGGTCCCACAGATACGCAGTATTTT CASSLGGLAGPTDTQYF
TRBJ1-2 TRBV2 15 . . TGTGCCAGCAGTGATGAGGGCGGAACGACGGGGGGCTACACCTTC CASSDEGGTTGGYTF
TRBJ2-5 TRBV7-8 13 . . TGTGCCAGCAGCTTAGGGGGGCAAGAGACCCAGTACTTC CASSLGGQETQYF
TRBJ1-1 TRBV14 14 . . TGTGCCAGCAGCCATGGGCTTGTGAGAACTGAAGCTTTCTTT CASSHGLVRTEAFF
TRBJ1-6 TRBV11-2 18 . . TGTGCCAGCAGCCCACTACGGGCAGCTAGCTCCTATAATTCACCCCTCCACTTT CASSPLRAASSYNSPLHF
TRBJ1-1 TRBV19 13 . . TGTGCCAGTAGCCTCGTAGAGTTCACTGAAGCTTTCTTT CASSLVEFTEAFF
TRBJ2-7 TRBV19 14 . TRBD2 TGTGCCAGTACCCCGGGGACTAGCAACCACGAGCAGTACTTC CASTPGTSNHEQYF
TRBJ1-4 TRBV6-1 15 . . TGTGCCAGCAGTGAAGGGCGGTCGCGAAATGAAAAACTGTTTTTT CASSEGRSRNEKLFF
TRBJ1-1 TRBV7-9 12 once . TGTGCCAGCAGGGGGCAGATCACTGAAGCTTTCTTT CASRGQITEAFF
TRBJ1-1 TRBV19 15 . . TGTGCCAGTTCTGAAGTAGGACCGGCGAACACTGAAGCTTTCTTT CASSEVGPANTEAFF
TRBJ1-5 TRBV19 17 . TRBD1 TGTGCCAGTGTGGGACAGGGCCCAGCCGAGCGCAATCAGCCCCAGCATTTT CASVGQGPAERNQPQHF
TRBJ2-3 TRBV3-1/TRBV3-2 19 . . TGTGCCAGCAGCCAAGATTCTAGCCTAGCTGAGACTAGCACAGATACGCAGTATTTT CASSQDSSLAETSTDTQYF
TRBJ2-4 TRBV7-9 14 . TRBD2 TGTGCCAGCAGCCAGACTAGCGGGAGCAACATTCAGTACTTC CASSQTSGSNIQYF
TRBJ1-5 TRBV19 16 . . TGTGCCAGTATGGGGCAGGGGAGGCTCATCGATCAGCCCCAGCATTTT CASMGQGRLIDQPQHF
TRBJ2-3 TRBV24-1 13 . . TGTGCCACCAAAGGTCAGCTCACAGATACGCAGTATTTT CATKGQLTDTQYF
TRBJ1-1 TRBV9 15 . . TGTGCCAGCAGCCCCCGAGAGGGGGTGAACACTGAAGCTTTCTTT CASSPREGVNTEAFF
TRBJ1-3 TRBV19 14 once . TGTGCCAGTAGTATTAAAGGGTTCGGAAACACCATATATTTT CASSIKGFGNTIYF
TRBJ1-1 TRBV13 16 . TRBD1 TGTGCCAGCAGCTCCCGACAGGGCAGGTCGGGAACTGAAGCTTTCTTT CASSSRQGRSGTEAFF
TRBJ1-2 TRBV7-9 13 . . TGTGCCAGCAGCTTACCAGGGGACTATGGCTACACCTTC CASSLPGDYGYTF
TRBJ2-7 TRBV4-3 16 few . TGCGCCAGCAGCCAAGAGGCAGGGGCGGGCTCCTACGAGCAGTACTTC CASSQEAGAGSYEQYF
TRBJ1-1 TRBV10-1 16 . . TGCGCCAGCGCACCGGGCCCCGCTTGGGGGAACACTGAAGCTTTCTTT CASAPGPAWGNTEAFF
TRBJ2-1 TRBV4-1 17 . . TGCGCCAGCAGCCAGGGCCCAAAGGGAAGCTCCTACAATGAGCAGTTCTTC CASSQGPKGSSYNEQFF
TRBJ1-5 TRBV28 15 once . TGTGCCAGCAGTTTGACAGTTTATAGCAATCAGCCCCAGCATTTT CASSLTVYSNQPQHF
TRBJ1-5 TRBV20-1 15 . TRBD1 TGCAGTGCTAGTCGGGCCGGGACAGGGGACCAGCCCCAGCATTTT CSASRAGTGDQPQHF
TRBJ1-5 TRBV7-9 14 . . TGTGCCAGCAGCTTGGACGGTTCCAATCAGCCCCAGCATTTT CASSLDGSNQPQHF
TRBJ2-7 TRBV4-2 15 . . TGTGCCAGCAGCCCCCGGCAATTGGGCTCCTACGAGCAGTACTTC CASSPRQLGSYEQYF
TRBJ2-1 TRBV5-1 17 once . TGCGCCAGCAGCTTCCCGGACTATCGTAGCTCCTACAATGAGCAGTTCTTC CASSFPDYRSSYNEQFF
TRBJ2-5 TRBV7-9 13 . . TGTGCCAGCAGCCGGGGGGCCGGGGAGACCCAGTACTTC CASSRGAGETQYF
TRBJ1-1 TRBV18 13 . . TGTGCCAGCTCACCAGGTCCAGAGGATGAAGCTTTCTTT CASSPGPEDEAFF
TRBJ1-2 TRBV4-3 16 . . TGCGCCAGCAGCCAAGCTCGGGGGGCAATGGGCTATGGCTACACCTTC CASSQARGAMGYGYTF
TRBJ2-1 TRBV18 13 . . TGTGCCAGCTCACCCACAGGCAGTAATGAGCAGTTCTTC CASSPTGSNEQFF
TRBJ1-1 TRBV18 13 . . TGTGCCAGCTCACCGCCTCCGGGAACTGAAGCTTTCTTT CASSPPPGTEAFF
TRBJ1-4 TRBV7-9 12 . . TGTGCCAGCAGCTTAGCGATGGAAAAACTGTTTTTT CASSLAMEKLFF
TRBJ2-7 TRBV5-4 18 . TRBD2 TGTGCCAGCTTTCCTCCGGGACTAGCGGGAGGGCCCACCTACGAGCAGTACTTC CASFPPGLAGGPTYEQYF
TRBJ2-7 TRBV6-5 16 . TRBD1 TGTGCCAGCAGTTACTCAAGGACAGGGACCCCTATAGAGCAGTACTTC CASSYSRTGTPIEQYF
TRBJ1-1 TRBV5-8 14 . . TGTGCCAGCAGGTCACGGACGGGTAACACTGAAGCTTTCTTT CASRSRTGNTEAFF
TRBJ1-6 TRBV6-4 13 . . TGTGCCAGCAGTGCCAGACTTTATTCACCCCTCCACTTT CASSARLYSPLHF
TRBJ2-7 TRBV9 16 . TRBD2 TGTGCCAGCAGCGTAGGGGAGGGACTACTAACCTACGAGCAGTACTTC CASSVGEGLLTYEQYF
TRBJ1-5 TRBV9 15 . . TGTGCCAGCAGCGTAGGAGATGGGGCTGGTCAGCCCCAGCATTTT CASSVGDGAGQPQHF
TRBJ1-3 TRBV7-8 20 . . TGTGCCAGCAGCTTAGAGGGGAGGGGTACACAGGGAGGCTCTGGAAACACCATATATTTT CASSLEGRGTQGGSGNTIYF
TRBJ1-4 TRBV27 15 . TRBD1 TGTGCCAGCAGTTCTCGACAGGGCTATGGCGAAAAACTGTTTTTT CASSSRQGYGEKLFF
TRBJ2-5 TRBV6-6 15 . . TGTGCCAGCAGTTACGGGGCGGGGGCGCAAGAGACCCAGTACTTC CASSYGAGAQETQYF